What follows is one T cell receptor beta chain and its context. The antigen remains undetermined. This entry comes from a study of shared clonotypes between healthy human individuals. Method: immunoSEQ multiplex PCR; TCRdb's copy keeps in-frame clones and lacks some. The repertoire includes over a million clones, more than 95% of them detected once, and approximately 1.2% sits in the top ten. This CDR3 region has 14 residues. Per germline, CDR1 SGDLS and CDR2 YYNGEE. With 2 bases removed from V and 2 bases from J, the gap between germline ends came to 10 bases. Those who donated, Caucasian adults without exception, all lived in Nashville, Tennessee. Points from the study as a whole: The genetic and exposure-history diversity represented was limited by few donors.

The V gene is TRBV9, the J gene TRBJ1-2, with D possibly matching TRBD1 (5 bases). Sequenced material: naive CD4+ T cells sorted from blood. Subset in this sample: CD45RA+ positively selected. This receptor was taken from a young man in good health. CDR3 in amino acids: CASSVGVTNYGYTF. The CDR3 DNA follows: TGTGCCAGCAGCGTGGGGGTAACCAACTATGGCTACACCTTC.